The rows below give T cell receptor beta chains drawn from one sample of a study of T-cell memory formation after mild COVID-19. TCRdb re-called the 5' RACE reads through MiXCR, storing one row per CDR3 protein. The repertoire holds 350,000 to 450,000 distinct CDR3 sequences, with approximately 25% as singletons. The sample taken for sequencing was PBMCs or a T cell subset sorted from them (not recorded which). These receptors were collected from an adult woman who had mild COVID-19 (a few samples of this study predate the infection). Cell type and time point are not known. Both conserved end residues are part of each CDR3. A D gene is named only where the DNA matches it firmly. A clone size is listed for some rows: how often the clone was seen (once, few, many), or a class if it is expanded.

.	TRBJ1-1	TRBD1	TRBV11-2	CASSLVYPGTGEAFF	TGTGCCAGCAGCTTAGTCTACCCCGGGACAGGGGAAGCTTTCTTT
few	TRBJ1-5	.	TRBV12-3/TRBV12-4	CASSSPGTGPNQPQHF	TGTGCCAGCAGTTCCCCCGGGACGGGACCCAATCAGCCCCAGCATTTT
few	TRBJ1-5	TRBD1	TRBV12-3/TRBV12-4	CASSAGTEYSNQPQHF	TGTGCCAGCAGTGCCGGGACAGAATATAGCAATCAGCCCCAGCATTTT
few	TRBJ2-1	TRBD2	TRBV15	CATSTTSGRPHEQFF	TGTGCCACCAGCACGACTAGCGGGAGGCCCCATGAGCAGTTCTTC
few	TRBJ1-2	TRBD1	TRBV5-1	CASSTGQVYGYTF	TGCGCCAGCAGCACTGGACAGGTCTATGGCTACACCTTC
.	TRBJ1-2	.	TRBV5-1	CASSLDDAGNGYGYTF	TGCGCCAGCAGCTTGGATGACGCGGGCAACGGCTATGGCTACACCTTC
few	TRBJ2-7	TRBD1	TRBV5-1	CASSFGTGGRYEQYF	TGCGCCAGCAGCTTTGGGACAGGGGGCAGGTACGAGCAGTACTTC
.	TRBJ2-1	.	TRBV12-3/TRBV12-4	CASSLKNGRAENEQFF	TGTGCCAGCAGTTTGAAAAACGGCAGGGCCGAAAATGAGCAGTTCTTC
.	TRBJ2-7	.	TRBV20-1	CSALTHYEQYF	TGCAGTGCCTTAACCCACTACGAGCAGTACTTC
few	TRBJ2-3	.	TRBV6-6	CASSYSDRLLDTQYF	TGTGCCAGCAGTTACTCCGACAGGCTTCTGGATACGCAGTATTTT
few	TRBJ1-1	.	TRBV7-2	CASSPNRQLLNTEAFF	TGTGCCAGCAGTCCCAACCGCCAGCTTCTGAACACTGAAGCTTTCTTT
few	TRBJ2-3	TRBD2	TRBV7-9	CASSPGGAGAKDTQYF	TGTGCCAGCAGCCCCGGGGGAGCGGGAGCGAAAGATACGCAGTATTTT
.	TRBJ2-7	TRBD1	TRBV18	CASSFSGTARSYEQYF	TGTGCCAGCTCATTCTCCGGGACAGCACGTTCCTACGAGCAGTACTTC
.	TRBJ2-6	.	TRBV6-1	CASSERAGANVLTF	TGTGCCAGCAGTGAGAGGGCTGGGGCCAACGTCCTGACTTTC
.	TRBJ2-1	.	TRBV25-1	CASSDAGRGEQFF	TGTGCCAGCAGTGACGCGGGGCGAGGTGAGCAGTTCTTC
few	TRBJ1-2	.	TRBV12-3/TRBV12-4	CASSFGVGYGYTF	TGTGCCAGCAGTTTCGGGGTTGGCTATGGCTACACCTTC
.	TRBJ1-1	.	TRBV19	CASSIGLLGTEAFF	TGTGCCAGTAGTATAGGACTCCTGGGCACTGAAGCTTTCTTT
.	TRBJ1-3	TRBD1	TRBV11-2	CASSPDRDSGNTIYF	TGTGCCAGCAGCCCCGACAGGGACTCTGGAAACACCATATATTTT
few	TRBJ1-1	TRBD1	TRBV18	CASSSAAGQGTAFF	TGTGCCAGCTCGTCCGCCGCAGGACAGGGGACTGCTTTCTTT
few	TRBJ1-6	.	TRBV12-3/TRBV12-4	CASSPLNSPLHF	TGTGCCAGCAGTCCTCTGAATTCACCCCTCCACTTT
once	TRBJ2-1	TRBD2	TRBV9	CAGSVGNAGATYNEQFF	TGTGCCGGCAGCGTAGGAAACGCGGGAGCCACCTACAATGAGCAGTTCTTC
.	TRBJ1-2	TRBD1	TRBV5-4	CASSYGQGANYGYTF	TGTGCCAGCAGCTATGGACAGGGGGCTAACTATGGCTACACCTTC
.	TRBJ2-7	TRBD2	TRBV7-9	CASSLMVSGDEQYF	TGTGCCAGCAGCTTAATGGTTAGCGGGGACGAGCAGTACTTC
few	TRBJ2-7	.	TRBV24-1	CATSDFNGSSYEQYF	TGTGCCACCAGTGATTTTAACGGGAGCTCCTACGAGCAGTACTTC
.	TRBJ2-1	.	TRBV4-3	CASSQERKLSYEQFF	TGCGCCAGCAGCCAAGAAAGGAAGCTAAGCTATGAGCAGTTCTTC
.	TRBJ2-7	.	TRBV7-9	CASSLGHHEQYF	TGTGCCAGCAGCTTAGGGCACCACGAGCAGTACTTC
few	TRBJ2-3	.	TRBV5-6	CASSWAMTTDTQYF	TGTGCCAGCAGCTGGGCCATGACGACAGATACGCAGTATTTT
many	TRBJ1-5	.	TRBV9	CASSKGVGLGQPQHF	TGTGCCAGCAGCAAGGGGGTGGGACTGGGGCAGCCCCAGCATTTT
.	TRBJ2-3	.	TRBV27	CASSLWGMKSNTDTQYF	TGTGCCAGCAGTTTATGGGGGATGAAGTCTAACACAGATACGCAGTATTTT
few	TRBJ2-1	.	TRBV4-3	CASSQNLVDEQFF	TGCGCCAGCAGCCAAAATTTAGTCGATGAGCAGTTCTTC
.	TRBJ2-2	.	TRBV24-1	CATSEPGAGELFF	TGTGCCACCAGTGAGCCTGGGGCCGGGGAGCTGTTTTTT
.	TRBJ2-1	.	TRBV3-1	CASSLGTASYNEQFF	TGTGCCAGCAGCCTCGGGACCGCATCCTACAATGAGCAGTTCTTC
.	TRBJ2-1	TRBD2	TRBV20-1	CSATGLAGIEQFF	TGCAGTGCTACTGGGCTAGCGGGGATTGAGCAGTTCTTC
.	TRBJ2-3	.	TRBV24-1	CATSDSWGLTDTQYF	TGTGCCACCAGTGATTCGTGGGGACTCACAGATACGCAGTATTTT
.	TRBJ1-4	.	TRBV20-1	CSARSQGTIEKLFF	TGCAGTGCTAGGAGTCAGGGTACGATTGAAAAACTGTTTTTT
.	TRBJ2-7	.	TRBV12-3/TRBV12-4	CASSFWGNPSYEQYF	TGTGCCAGCAGTTTTTGGGGGAACCCCTCCTACGAGCAGTACTTC
.	TRBJ2-7	TRBD1	TRBV6-2/TRBV6-3	CASSPHSRQGPYEQYF	TGTGCCAGCAGTCCCCATTCACGACAGGGCCCGTACGAGCAGTACTTC
.	TRBJ1-1	TRBD1	TRBV6-2/TRBV6-3	CASSPPGTGGKAFF	TGTGCCAGCAGTCCCCCCGGGACAGGGGGAAAAGCTTTCTTT
.	TRBJ1-1	TRBD1	TRBV11-2	CASSLGDRDIGTEAFF	TGTGCCAGCAGCTTAGGGGACAGGGATATAGGCACTGAAGCTTTCTTT
.	TRBJ2-5	.	TRBV2	CASSEGRRLAQETQYF	TGTGCCAGCAGTGAAGGACGGAGGCTAGCCCAAGAGACCCAGTACTTC
few	TRBJ1-1	.	TRBV7-9	CAAGNREAFF	TGTGCCGCGGGTAACAGAGAAGCTTTCTTT
.	TRBJ1-2	.	TRBV5-1	CASSLEADYGYTF	TGCGCCAGCAGCTTGGAGGCGGACTATGGCTACACCTTC
few	TRBJ2-3	.	TRBV6-5	CASGALISDTQYF	TGTGCCAGCGGAGCCCTGATTTCAGATACGCAGTATTTT
.	TRBJ1-5	.	TRBV6-4	CASPGQTNQPQHF	TGTGCCAGCCCAGGACAGACCAATCAGCCCCAGCATTTT
.	TRBJ2-7	TRBD2	TRBV7-9	CASSLALAGGEYEQYF	TGTGCCAGCAGCTTAGCCCTAGCGGGAGGGGAGTACGAGCAGTACTTC
.	TRBJ2-5	TRBD2	TRBV9	CASSGRGGIGQETQYF	TGTGCCAGCAGCGGCCGCGGGGGGATTGGGCAAGAGACCCAGTACTTC
few	TRBJ1-1	.	TRBV18	CASSTRREQEGAFF	TGTGCCAGCTCAACTCGCCGGGAACAAGAGGGAGCTTTCTTT
.	TRBJ2-7	TRBD1	TRBV9	CASSVEGGSRSYEQYF	TGTGCCAGCAGCGTAGAAGGGGGCAGCAGGAGCTACGAGCAGTACTTC
.	TRBJ2-1	.	TRBV9	CASSVTTEQFF	TGTGCCAGCAGCGTAACGACTGAGCAGTTCTTC
few	TRBJ2-1	TRBD1	TRBV7-8	CASSATGQSYNEQFF	TGTGCCAGCAGCGCTACGGGACAGAGTTACAATGAGCAGTTCTTC
once	TRBJ2-3	TRBD2	TRBV12-3/TRBV12-4	CASRLLAGGPDTQYF	TGTGCCAGCAGGCTACTAGCGGGGGGCCCAGATACGCAGTATTTT
.	TRBJ2-2	TRBD1	TRBV6-5	CASSSTGTGGPGELFF	TGTGCCAGCAGTTCAACCGGGACAGGGGGCCCCGGGGAGCTGTTTTTT
few	TRBJ2-5	TRBD1	TRBV12-3/TRBV12-4	CASSPFGQGTQETQYF	TGTGCCAGCAGTCCCTTCGGACAGGGCACGCAAGAGACCCAGTACTTC